This T cell receptor beta chain was retrieved from a study of blood T cell repertoires in COVID-19 (dated by TCRdb to about 2020). For context, the study as a whole: Samples from collaborators originated in the United States, Italy and Spain and spanned both the acute and convalescent phases of COVID-19. Where available, HLA class I and class II types were obtained from metadata supplied by the sample provider rather than from assay-based typing. The dataset comprised deeply sampled blood TCRbeta repertoires from subjects exposed to, actively infected with, or recovered from COVID-19. Nearly every sample came with metadata listing a de-identified subject ID, COVID-19 status, age in years and sex. The samples were drawn from two sources: the first 160 participants of the ongoing ImmuneRACE study, and 950 to 1,500 subjects contributed by 6 global collaborators. The repertoires were made available in a free public database intended to serve as a resource for research on the immune response to SARS-CoV-2. The prospective study material was composed of cDNA or gDNA derived from T cells, B-cell-depleted T cells, or PBMCs. The research as a whole found: Clinical and demographic metadata were provided uncurated, with the amount varying by source and participant.

Taken from cysteine to phenylalanine, the CDR3 has 14 residues. The CDR3 DNA has 42 bases and is translated from base 1. CDR1 SGHNT and CDR2 YENEEA are derived from the germline V gene. Between the V and J ends, shortened by 1 base and 1 base respectively, the junction contains 6 bases. Points on this clone: Its antigen has not been determined. Base-call qualities are not available, and no considerably larger clone is one nucleotide away.

In Seattle, one collaborating source enrolled patients while the infection was active and tracked those patients longitudinally over the course of disease. Each collaborating institution followed its own protocols to collect whole blood in K2EDTA tubes. For TCRbeta analysis, collaborators shipped samples in one of three forms: frozen whole blood, isolated PBMCs, or DNA extracted from either of those sample types. TCRbeta CDR3 regions were amplified from genomic DNA using the immunoSEQ Assay, a bias-controlled multiplex PCR. In the source study's methods: The number of nucleated cells in each sample was estimated by amplification of reference gene primers within the assay. Sequence reads were collapsed and filtered to measure the absolute abundance of every unique TCRbeta CDR3 rearrangement. For each sample, productive Simpson clonality was calculated as the square root of Simpson's diversity index across productive rearrangements. TCRdb provides this immuneACCESS table in a form limited to in-frame rearrangements. Some clones are lacking; in checked studies, under half of them reflect an unresolved V gene, and why the rest are absent is not known. D and trimming come from the DNA, and the V and J calls and clone size come from that table. The sample has hundreds of thousands of clones on record, around 81% of them singletons. 7.5% of the sample belongs to the ten largest clones.

Recombination joined TRBV11-3 with TRBJ2-3; a tentative D call is TRBD2 (5 bases match). This sequence originates from a woman of 80 years or more with COVID-19, enrolled during active disease. Source material: peripheral blood. The CDR3 protein sequence reads: CASSLGGRTDTQYF. The DNA sequence is as follows: TGTGCCAGCAGCTTAGGAGGGCGCACAGATACGCAGTATTTT.